This entry features one T cell receptor (beta chain) sequence. Its antigen is not identified. At one of its ends the junction is not consistent with the germline gene, which may arise from a read error. This CDR3 has 17 residues. Germline V gene sequence: CDR1 MNHEY, CDR2 SMNVEV (reference sequence). The sample comes from a study of cytomegalovirus exposure and HLA in healthy donors. Notes on the study in general: Across donors, most TCRs were seen rarely, yet some public ones were widespread. An ancestry cluster, one associated with Asian ancestry, reportedly showed fewer N-insertions than the approximately 650-donor mean in a later analysis.

While unrecorded immune exposures were likely, the donors were nominally healthy when sampled. The study ran its PCR with 60 Vbeta and 13 Jbeta primers. Clones were read by immunoSEQ multiplex PCR, and TCRdb kept only the in-frame ones, dropping some. Of 150,000 to 200,000 clones detected, 77% appear once; the ten largest clones hold 1.4% to 1.5%. The chain is built from TRBV27 and TRBJ2-7, with 15 bases that match TRBD2. Sequencing was carried out using PBMCs. This TCR was sampled from a woman in her thirties in good health and CMV-seropositive. DNA of the CDR3: TGTGTCAGCAGTTTATCGAGGACTAGCGGGAGGGATTACGAGCAGTACTTC. Its translation is CVSSLSRTSGRDYEQYF.